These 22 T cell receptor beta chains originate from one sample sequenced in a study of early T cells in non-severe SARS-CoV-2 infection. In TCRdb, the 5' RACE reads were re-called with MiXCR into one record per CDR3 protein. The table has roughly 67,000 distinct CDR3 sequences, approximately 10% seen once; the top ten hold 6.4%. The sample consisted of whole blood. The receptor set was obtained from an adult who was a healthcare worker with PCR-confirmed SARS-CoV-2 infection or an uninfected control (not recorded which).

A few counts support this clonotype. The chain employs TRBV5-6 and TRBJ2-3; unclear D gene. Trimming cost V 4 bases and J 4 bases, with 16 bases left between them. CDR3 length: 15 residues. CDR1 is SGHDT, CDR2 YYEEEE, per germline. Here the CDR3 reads CASSPKDEAPDTQYF. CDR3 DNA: TGTGCCAGCAGCCCAAAGGACGAGGCGCCAGATACGCAGTATTTT.

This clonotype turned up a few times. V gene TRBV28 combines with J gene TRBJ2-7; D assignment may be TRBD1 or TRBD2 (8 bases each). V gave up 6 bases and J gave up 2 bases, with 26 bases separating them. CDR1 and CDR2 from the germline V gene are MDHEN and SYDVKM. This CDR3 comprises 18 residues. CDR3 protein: CASRTTGDQREPPYEQYF. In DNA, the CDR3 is TGTGCCAGCAGAACGACAGGGGATCAGCGGGAGCCCCCCTACGAGCAGTACTTC.

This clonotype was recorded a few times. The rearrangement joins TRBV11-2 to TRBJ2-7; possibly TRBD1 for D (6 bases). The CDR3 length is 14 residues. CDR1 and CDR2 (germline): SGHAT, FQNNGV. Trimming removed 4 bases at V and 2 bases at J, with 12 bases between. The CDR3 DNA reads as TGTGCCAGCAGCTCACTCTACAGGGCCTACGAGCAGTACTTC. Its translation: CASSSLYRAYEQYF.

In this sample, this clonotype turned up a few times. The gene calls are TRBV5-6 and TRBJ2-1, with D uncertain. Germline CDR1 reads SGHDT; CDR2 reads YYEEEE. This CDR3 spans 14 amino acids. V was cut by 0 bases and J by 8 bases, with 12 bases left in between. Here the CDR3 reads CASSLGIDGDEQFF. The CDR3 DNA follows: TGTGCCAGCAGCTTGGGGATAGATGGGGATGAGCAGTTCTTC.

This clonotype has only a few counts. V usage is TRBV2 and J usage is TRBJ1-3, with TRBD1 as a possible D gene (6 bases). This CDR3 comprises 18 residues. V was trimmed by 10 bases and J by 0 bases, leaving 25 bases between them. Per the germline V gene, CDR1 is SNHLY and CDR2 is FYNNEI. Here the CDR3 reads CAKKLKPGQPHSGNTIYF. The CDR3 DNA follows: TGTGCCAAAAAGCTTAAACCGGGACAACCTCACTCTGGAAACACCATATATTTT.

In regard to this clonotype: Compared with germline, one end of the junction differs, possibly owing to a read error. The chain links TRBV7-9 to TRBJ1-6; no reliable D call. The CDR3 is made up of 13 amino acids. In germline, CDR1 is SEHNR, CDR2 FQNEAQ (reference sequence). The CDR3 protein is CASSLEQNSPLHF. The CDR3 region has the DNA TGTGCCAGCAGCTTAGAACAGAATTCACCCCTCCATTTT.

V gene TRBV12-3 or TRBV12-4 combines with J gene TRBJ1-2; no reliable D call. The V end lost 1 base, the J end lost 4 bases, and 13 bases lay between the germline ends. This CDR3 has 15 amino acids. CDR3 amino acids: CASSLGEGIIYGYTF. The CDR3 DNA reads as TGTGCCAGCAGTTTAGGCGAAGGAATTATCTATGGCTACACCTTC.

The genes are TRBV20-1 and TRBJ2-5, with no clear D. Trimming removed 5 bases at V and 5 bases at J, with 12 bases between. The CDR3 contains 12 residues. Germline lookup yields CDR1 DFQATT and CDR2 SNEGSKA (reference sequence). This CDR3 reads CSAGPGRETQYF. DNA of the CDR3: TGCAGTGCTGGACCTGGACGGGAGACCCAGTACTTC.

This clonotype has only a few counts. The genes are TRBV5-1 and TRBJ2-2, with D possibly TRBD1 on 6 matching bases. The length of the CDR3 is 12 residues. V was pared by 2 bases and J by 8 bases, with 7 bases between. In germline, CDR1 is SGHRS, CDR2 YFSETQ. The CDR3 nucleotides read TGCGCCAGCAGCTTTGGACAGGGGGAGCTGTTTTTT. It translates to CASSFGQGELFF.

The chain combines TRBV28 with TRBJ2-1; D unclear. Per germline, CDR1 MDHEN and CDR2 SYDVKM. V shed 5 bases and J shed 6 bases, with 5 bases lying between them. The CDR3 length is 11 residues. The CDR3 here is CASSASNEQFF. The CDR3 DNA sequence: TGTGCCAGCAGTGCGTCCAATGAGCAGTTCTTC.

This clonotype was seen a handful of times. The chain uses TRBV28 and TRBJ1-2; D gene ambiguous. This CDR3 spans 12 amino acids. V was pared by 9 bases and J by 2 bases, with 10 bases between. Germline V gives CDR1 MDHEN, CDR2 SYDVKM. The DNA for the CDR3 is TGTGCCAGTGCATTAGGCAACTATGGCTACACCTTC. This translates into CASALGNYGYTF.

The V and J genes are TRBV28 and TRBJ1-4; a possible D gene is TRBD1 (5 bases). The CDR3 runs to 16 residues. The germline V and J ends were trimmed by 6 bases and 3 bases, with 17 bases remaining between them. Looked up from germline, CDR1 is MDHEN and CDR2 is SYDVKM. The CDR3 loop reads CASSVIDSGANEKLFF. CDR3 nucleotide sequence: TGTGCCAGCAGCGTGATAGACAGCGGGGCTAATGAAAAACTGTTTTTT.

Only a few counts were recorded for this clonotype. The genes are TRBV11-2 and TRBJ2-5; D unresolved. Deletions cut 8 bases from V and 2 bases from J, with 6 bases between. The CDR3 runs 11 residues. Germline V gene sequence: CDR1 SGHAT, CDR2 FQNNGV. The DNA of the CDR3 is TGTGCCAGCGGTCTACAAGAGACCCAGTACTTC. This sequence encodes CASGLQETQYF.

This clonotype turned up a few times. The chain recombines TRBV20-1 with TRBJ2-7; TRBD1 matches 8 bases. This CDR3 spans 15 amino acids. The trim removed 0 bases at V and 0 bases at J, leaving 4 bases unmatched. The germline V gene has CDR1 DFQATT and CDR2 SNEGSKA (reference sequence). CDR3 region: CSAREVTGASYEQYF. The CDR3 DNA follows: TGCAGTGCTAGAGAAGTGACAGGGGCCTCCTACGAGCAGTACTTC.

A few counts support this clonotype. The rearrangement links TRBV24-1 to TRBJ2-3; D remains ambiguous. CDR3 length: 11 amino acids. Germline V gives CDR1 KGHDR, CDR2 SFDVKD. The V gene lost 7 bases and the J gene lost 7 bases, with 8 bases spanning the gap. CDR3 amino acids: CATSATYTQYF. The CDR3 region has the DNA TGTGCCACCAGCGCGACGTATACGCAGTATTTT.

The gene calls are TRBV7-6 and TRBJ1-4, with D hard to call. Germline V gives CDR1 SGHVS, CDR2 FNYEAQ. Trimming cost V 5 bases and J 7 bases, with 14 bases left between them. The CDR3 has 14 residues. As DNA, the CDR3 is TGTGCCAGCAGCAACCCCCCTGTGCCTGAAAAACTGTTTTTT. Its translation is CASSNPPVPEKLFF.

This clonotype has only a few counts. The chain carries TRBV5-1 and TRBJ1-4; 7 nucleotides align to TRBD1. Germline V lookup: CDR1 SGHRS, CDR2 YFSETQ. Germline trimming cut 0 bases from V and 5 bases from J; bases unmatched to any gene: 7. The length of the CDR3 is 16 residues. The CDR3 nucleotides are TGCGCCAGCAGCTTGGCCCCCGGGACAGAGAATGAAAAACTGTTTTTT. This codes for CASSLAPGTENEKLFF.

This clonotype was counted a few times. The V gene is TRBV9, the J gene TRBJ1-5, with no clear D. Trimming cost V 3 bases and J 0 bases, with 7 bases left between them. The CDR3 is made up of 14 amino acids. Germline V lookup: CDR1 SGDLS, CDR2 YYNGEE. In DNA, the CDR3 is TGTGCCAGCAGCGCCACAGATAGCAATCAGCCCCAGCATTTT. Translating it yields CASSATDSNQPQHF.

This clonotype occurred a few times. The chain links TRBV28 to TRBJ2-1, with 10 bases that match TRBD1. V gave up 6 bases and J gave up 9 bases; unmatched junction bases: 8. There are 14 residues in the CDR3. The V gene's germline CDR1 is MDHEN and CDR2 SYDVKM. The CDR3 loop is CASRIPRTGGEQFF. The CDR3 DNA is TGTGCCAGCAGAATCCCAAGGACAGGGGGTGAGCAGTTCTTC. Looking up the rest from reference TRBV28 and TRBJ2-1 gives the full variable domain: DVKVTQSSRYLVKRTGEKVFLECVQDMDHENMFWYRQDPGLGLRLIYFSYDVKMKEKGDIPEGYSVSREKKERFSLILESASTNQTSMYLCASRIPRTGGEQFFGPGTRLTVL.

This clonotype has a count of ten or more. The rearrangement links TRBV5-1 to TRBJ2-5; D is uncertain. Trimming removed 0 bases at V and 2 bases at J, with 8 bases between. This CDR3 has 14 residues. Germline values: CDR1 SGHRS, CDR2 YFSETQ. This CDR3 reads CASSLDPDQETQYF. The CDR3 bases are TGCGCCAGCAGCTTGGATCCGGATCAAGAGACCCAGTACTTC.

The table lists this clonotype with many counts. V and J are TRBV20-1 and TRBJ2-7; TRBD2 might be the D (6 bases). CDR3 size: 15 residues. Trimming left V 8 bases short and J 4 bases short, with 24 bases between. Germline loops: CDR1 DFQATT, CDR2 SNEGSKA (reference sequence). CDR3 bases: TGCAGTACGCCCAATATGGATAGCGGAACTTACGAGCAGTACTTC. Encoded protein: CSTPNMDSGTYEQYF.

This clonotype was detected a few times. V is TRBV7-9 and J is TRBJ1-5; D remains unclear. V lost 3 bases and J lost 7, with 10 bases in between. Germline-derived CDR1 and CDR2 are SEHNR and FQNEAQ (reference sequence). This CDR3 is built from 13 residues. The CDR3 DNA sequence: TGTGCCAGCAGCTTTTCATCAGAGCAGCCCCAGCATTTT. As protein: CASSFSSEQPQHF.